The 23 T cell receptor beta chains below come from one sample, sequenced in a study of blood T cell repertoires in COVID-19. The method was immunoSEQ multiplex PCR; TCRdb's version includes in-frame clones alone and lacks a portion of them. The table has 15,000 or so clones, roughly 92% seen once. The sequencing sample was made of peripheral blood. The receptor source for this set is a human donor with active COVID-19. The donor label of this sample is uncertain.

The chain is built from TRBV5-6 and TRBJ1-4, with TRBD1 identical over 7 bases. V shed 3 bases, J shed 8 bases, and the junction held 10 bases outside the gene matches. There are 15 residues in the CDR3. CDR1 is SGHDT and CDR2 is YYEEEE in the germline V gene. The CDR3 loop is CASSSPRQGGEKLFF. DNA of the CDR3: TGTGCCAGCAGCTCCCCGAGACAGGGAGGAGAAAAACTGTTTTTT. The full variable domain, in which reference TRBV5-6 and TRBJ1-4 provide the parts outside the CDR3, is DAGVTQSPTHLIKTRGQQVTLRCSPKSGHDTVSWYQQALGQGPQFIFQYYEEEERQRGNFPDRFSGHQFPNYSSELNVNALLLGDSALYLCASSSPRQGGEKLFFGSGTQLSVL.

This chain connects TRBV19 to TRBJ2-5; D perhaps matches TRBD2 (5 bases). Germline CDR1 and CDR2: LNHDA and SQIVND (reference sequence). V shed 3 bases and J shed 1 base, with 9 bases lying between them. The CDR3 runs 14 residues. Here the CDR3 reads CASSMRALQETQYF. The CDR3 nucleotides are TGTGCCAGTAGTATGAGGGCGCTCCAAGAGACCCAGTACTTC.

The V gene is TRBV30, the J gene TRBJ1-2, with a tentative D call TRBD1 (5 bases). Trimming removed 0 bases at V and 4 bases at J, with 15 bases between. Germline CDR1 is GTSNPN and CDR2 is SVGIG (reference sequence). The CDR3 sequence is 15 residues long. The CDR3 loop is CAWSVVTKGLYGYTF. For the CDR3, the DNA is TGTGCCTGGAGTGTAGTCACGAAGGGGCTCTATGGCTACACCTTC.

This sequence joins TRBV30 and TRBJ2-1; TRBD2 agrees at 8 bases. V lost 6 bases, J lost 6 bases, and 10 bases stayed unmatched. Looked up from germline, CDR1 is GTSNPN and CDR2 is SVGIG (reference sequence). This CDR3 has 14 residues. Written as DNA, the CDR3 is TGTGCCTGCACAGCGGGAGTACGGGGCAATGAGCAGTTCTTC. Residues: CACTAGVRGNEQFF.

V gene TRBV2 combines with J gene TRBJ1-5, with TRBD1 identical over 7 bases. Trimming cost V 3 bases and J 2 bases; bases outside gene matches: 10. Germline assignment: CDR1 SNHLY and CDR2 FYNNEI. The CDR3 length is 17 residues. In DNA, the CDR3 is TGTGCCAGCAGTGATGAGGGGGCTTACATCGGCAATCAGCCCCAGCATTTT. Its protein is CASSDEGAYIGNQPQHF.

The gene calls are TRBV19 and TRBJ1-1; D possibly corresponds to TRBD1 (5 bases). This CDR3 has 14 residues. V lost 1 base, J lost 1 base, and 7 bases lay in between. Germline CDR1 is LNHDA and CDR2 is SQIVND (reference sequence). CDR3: CASSIATGNTEAFF. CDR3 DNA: TGTGCCAGTAGTATAGCTACAGGGAACACTGAAGCTTTCTTT.

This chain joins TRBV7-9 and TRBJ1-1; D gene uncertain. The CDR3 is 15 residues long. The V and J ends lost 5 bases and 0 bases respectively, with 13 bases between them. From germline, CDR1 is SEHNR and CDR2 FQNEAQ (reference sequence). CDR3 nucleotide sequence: TGTGCCAGCAGCCCCCCAGGCGTCCTGAACACTGAAGCTTTCTTT. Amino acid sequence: CASSPPGVLNTEAFF.

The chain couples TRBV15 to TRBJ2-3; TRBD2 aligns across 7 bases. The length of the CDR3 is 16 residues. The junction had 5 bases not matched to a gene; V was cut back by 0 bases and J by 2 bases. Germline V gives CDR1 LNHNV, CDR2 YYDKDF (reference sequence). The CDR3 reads CATSRDLAGATDTQYF. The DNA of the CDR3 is TGTGCCACCAGCAGAGATCTTGCGGGAGCCACAGATACGCAGTATTTT. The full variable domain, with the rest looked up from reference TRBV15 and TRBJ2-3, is DAMVIQNPRYQVTQFGKPVTLSCSQTLNHNVMYWYQQKSSQAPKLLFHYYDKDFNNEADTPDNFQSRRPNTSFCFLDIRSPGLGDTAMYLCATSRDLAGATDTQYFGPGTRLTVL.

The CDR3 sequence is CASQSGSLVYEQYF. CDR3 DNA sequence: TGTGCCAGCCAAAGCGGGAGCTTAGTCTACGAGCAGTACTTC. The J gene is TRBJ2-7, the V gene TRBV28, with 8 bases aligning to TRBD2. Looked up from germline, CDR1 is MDHEN and CDR2 is SYDVKM. J was trimmed by 3 bases and V by 8 bases; bases with no gene match: 9. This CDR3 has 14 residues.

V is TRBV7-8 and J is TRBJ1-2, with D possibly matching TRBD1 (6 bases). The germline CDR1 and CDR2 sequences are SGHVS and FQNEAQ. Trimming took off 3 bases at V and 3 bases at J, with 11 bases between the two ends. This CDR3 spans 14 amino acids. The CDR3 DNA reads TGTGCCAGCAGCTTCAGGGGATCTGACTATGGCTACACCTTC. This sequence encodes CASSFRGSDYGYTF.

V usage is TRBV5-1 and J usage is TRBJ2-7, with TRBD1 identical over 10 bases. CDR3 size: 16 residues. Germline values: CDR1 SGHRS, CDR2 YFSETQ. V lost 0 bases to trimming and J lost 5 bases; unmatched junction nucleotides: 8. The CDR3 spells CASSLGLGQGTNEQYF. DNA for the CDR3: TGCGCCAGCAGCTTGGGATTGGGACAGGGGACGAACGAGCAGTACTTC.

The DNA of the CDR3 is TGTGCCAGCAGTTACCTACCCTACGAGCAGTACTTC. It translates to CASSYLPYEQYF. The genes are TRBV6-2 or TRBV6-3 and TRBJ2-7; D is uncertain. Germline CDR1 reads MNHEY; CDR2 reads SVGEGT. V lost 2 bases, J lost 2 bases, and 4 bases lay in between. The CDR3 is made up of 12 amino acids.

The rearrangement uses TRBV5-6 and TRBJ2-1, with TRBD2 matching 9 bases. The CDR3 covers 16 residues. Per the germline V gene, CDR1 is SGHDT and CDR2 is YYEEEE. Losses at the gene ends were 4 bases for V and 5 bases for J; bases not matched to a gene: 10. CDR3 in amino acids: CASSEDLAGRDNEQFF. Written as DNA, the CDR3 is TGTGCCAGCAGCGAGGACCTAGCGGGGAGGGACAATGAGCAGTTCTTC.

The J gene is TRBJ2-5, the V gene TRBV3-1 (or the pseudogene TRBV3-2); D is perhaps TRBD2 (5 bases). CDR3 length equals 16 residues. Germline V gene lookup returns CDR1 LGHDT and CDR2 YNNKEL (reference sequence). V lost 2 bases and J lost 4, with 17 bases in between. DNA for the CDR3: TGTGCCAGCAGCCAAAATTGGTACGGGGAAGCAGAGACCCAGTACTTC. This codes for CASSQNWYGEAETQYF.

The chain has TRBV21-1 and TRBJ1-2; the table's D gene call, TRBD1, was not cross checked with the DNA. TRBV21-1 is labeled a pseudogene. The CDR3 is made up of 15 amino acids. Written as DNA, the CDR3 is TGTGCCAGCAGTTCCGGGACAGGGGAAAACTATGGCTACACCTTC. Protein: CASSSGTGENYGYTF.

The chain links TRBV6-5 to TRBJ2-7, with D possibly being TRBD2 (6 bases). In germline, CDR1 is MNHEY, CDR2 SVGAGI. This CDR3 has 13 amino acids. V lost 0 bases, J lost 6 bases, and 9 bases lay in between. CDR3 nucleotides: TGTGCCAGCAGTTACTCCGGCGGGGTCGAGCAGTACTTC. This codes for CASSYSGGVEQYF.

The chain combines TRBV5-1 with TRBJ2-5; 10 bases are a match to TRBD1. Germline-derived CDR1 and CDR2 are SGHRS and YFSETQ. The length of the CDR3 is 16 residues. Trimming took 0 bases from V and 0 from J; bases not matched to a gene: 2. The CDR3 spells CASSLGGTGDQETQYF. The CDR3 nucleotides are TGCGCCAGCAGCTTGGGGGGGACAGGGGACCAAGAGACCCAGTACTTC.

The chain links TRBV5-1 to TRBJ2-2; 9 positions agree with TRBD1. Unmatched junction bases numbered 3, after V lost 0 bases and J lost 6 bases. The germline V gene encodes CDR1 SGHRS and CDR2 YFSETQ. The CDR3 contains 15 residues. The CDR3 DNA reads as TGCGCCAGCAGCTTGGAGACAGGGGGGGCCGGGGAGCTGTTTTTT. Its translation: CASSLETGGAGELFF.

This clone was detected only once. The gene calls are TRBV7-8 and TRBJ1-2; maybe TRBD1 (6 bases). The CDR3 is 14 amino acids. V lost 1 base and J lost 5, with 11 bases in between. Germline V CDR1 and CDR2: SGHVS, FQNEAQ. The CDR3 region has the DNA TGTGCCAGCAGCTTAGTTTTAGGGGGTTATGGCTACACCTTC. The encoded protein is CASSLVLGGYGYTF.

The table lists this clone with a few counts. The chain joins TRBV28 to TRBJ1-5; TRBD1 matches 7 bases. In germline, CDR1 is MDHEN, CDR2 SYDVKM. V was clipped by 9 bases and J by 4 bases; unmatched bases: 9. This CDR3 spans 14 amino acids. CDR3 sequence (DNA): TGTGCCAGTCGACAGGGTGGCGGGAATCAGCCCCAGCATTTT. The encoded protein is CASRQGGGNQPQHF.

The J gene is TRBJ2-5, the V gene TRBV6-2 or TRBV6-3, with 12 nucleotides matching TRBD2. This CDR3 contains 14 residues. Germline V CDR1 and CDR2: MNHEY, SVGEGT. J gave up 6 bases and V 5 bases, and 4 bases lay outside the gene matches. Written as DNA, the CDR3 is TGTGCCAGCAGTAAGACTAGCGGGAGTCAGACCCAGTACTTC. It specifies CASSKTSGSQTQYF.

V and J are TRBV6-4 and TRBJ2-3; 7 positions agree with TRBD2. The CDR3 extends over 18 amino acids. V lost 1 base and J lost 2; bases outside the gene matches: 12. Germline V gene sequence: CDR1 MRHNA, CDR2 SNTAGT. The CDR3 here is CASSDLWLADVNTDTQYF. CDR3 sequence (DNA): TGTGCCAGCAGTGACTTGTGGCTAGCGGACGTCAACACAGATACGCAGTATTTT.

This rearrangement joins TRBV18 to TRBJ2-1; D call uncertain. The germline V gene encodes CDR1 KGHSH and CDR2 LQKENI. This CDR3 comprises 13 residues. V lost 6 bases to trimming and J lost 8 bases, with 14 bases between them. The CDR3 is CASSLSGFDEQFF. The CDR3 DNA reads TGTGCCAGCTCCCTCTCCGGGTTCGATGAGCAGTTCTTC.